Following are 29 T cell receptor beta chains from one sample sequenced in a study of blood T cell repertoires in COVID-19. Method: immunoSEQ multiplex PCR; TCRdb's copy keeps in-frame clones and lacks some. This table holds about 85,000 clones, more than 65% found once. The specimen was peripheral blood. The receptors come from a man between 70 and 80 years old with acute or convalescent COVID-19.

This rearrangement joins TRBV27 to TRBJ1-1, with a possible D match to TRBD1 (5 bases). Between the trimmed V and J ends, which lost 2 bases and 5 bases, there was a span of 12 bases. Per germline, CDR1 MNHEY and CDR2 SMNVEV (reference sequence). The CDR3 extends over 14 amino acids. CDR3 in DNA: TGTGCCAGCAGTTTAGGGGGGAAGGGGACTGAAGCTTTCTTT. Translation gives CASSLGGKGTEAFF.

The chain combines TRBV11-2 with TRBJ1-1; 9 nucleotides line up with TRBD1. The CDR3 is made up of 16 amino acids. V lost 4 bases and J lost 3; bases outside the gene matches: 9. The V gene's germline CDR1 is SGHAT and CDR2 FQNNGV. This CDR3 reads CASSSLKGQGYTEAFF. The CDR3 coding sequence is TGTGCCAGCAGCTCACTAAAGGGACAGGGATACACTGAAGCTTTCTTT.

The rearrangement joins TRBV2 to TRBJ2-5; 10 bases fit TRBD1. The CDR3 contains 15 residues. Germline V gives CDR1 SNHLY, CDR2 FYNNEI. The trim removed 5 bases at V and 4 bases at J, leaving 7 bases unmatched. In nucleotides, the CDR3 is TGTGCCAGCAGTATCCCGGGACAGGGGCTAGAGACCCAGTACTTC. It is translated as CASSIPGQGLETQYF.

This rearrangement joins TRBV7-9 to TRBJ2-2; perhaps TRBD1 as D (6 bases). Germline CDR1 is SEHNR and CDR2 is FQNEAQ (reference sequence). CDR3 length equals 15 residues. The V end lost 1 base, the J end lost 6 bases, and 12 bases lay between the germline ends. The CDR3 is CASSLGGQNSGELFF. CDR3 nucleotide sequence: TGTGCCAGCAGCTTAGGGGGACAAAATTCCGGGGAGCTGTTTTTT.

The J gene is TRBJ2-4, the V gene TRBV5-4; D not certain. V lost 0 bases, J lost 8 bases, and 12 bases lay in between. CDR3 length: 14 residues. Germline CDR1 reads SGHNT; CDR2 reads YYREEE (reference sequence). In nucleotides, the CDR3 is TGTGCCAGCAGCTTGGATTTACAGAATCACATTCAGTACTTC. Residues: CASSLDLQNHIQYF.

This rearrangement joins TRBV9 to TRBJ1-2, with D maybe TRBD1 (6 bases). The CDR3 loop spans 12 amino acids. From germline, CDR1 is SGDLS and CDR2 YYNGEE. The V end was cut by 4 bases, the J end by 4 bases, with 8 bases between. Here the CDR3 DNA reads TGTGCCAGCAGCTTGGACAGCTATGGCTACACCTTC. As protein: CASSLDSYGYTF.

This clone was seen a few times. The chain is built from TRBV4-1 and TRBJ1-2; tentative D call: TRBD1 (6 bases). V lost 5 bases, J lost 3 bases, and 13 bases lay in between. Germline V gene lookup returns CDR1 MGHRA and CDR2 YSYEKL. The CDR3 has 14 amino acids. The CDR3 here is CASSAQQGDYGYTF. CDR3 sequence (DNA): TGCGCCAGCAGCGCCCAACAGGGAGACTATGGCTACACCTTC.

This chain uses TRBV15 with TRBJ2-1; TRBD1 matches at 10 bases. The CDR3 consists of 16 residues. Germline values: CDR1 LNHNV, CDR2 YYDKDF (reference sequence). V lost 4 bases, J lost 8 bases, and 11 bases stayed unmatched. CDR3 bases: TGTGCCACCAGCAAGTGGGACAGGGGAGGTGGGGATGAGCAGTTCTTC. Residues: CATSKWDRGGGDEQFF. The variable domain in full, with the rest retrieved from reference TRBV15 and TRBJ2-1, is DAMVIQNPRYQVTQFGKPVTLSCSQTLNHNVMYWYQQKSSQAPKLLFHYYDKDFNNEADTPDNFQSRRPNTSFCFLDIRSPGLGDTAMYLCATSKWDRGGGDEQFFGPGTRLTVL.

The V and J genes are TRBV18 and TRBJ2-1, with 10 bases lining up with TRBD1. V trimming: 3 bases; J trimming: 9 bases; junction bases outside the gene matches: 5. CDR1 and CDR2 (germline): KGHSH, LQKENI. This CDR3 region has 14 residues. The CDR3 sequence is CASSPGTGDIEQFF. Written as DNA, the CDR3 is TGTGCCAGCTCACCGGGGACAGGGGATATTGAGCAGTTCTTC.

The sample holds one count of this clone. The J gene is TRBJ1-2, the V gene TRBV18; 8 nucleotides match TRBD1. J lost 8 bases, V lost 0 bases, and 2 bases had no gene match. This CDR3 has 13 amino acids. The germline V gene has CDR1 KGHSH and CDR2 LQKENI. This CDR3 reads CASSPPTGGGYTF. In nucleotides, the CDR3 is TGTGCCAGCTCACCACCAACAGGGGGAGGCTACACCTTC.

V gene TRBV28 combines with J gene TRBJ1-2; 8 bases align to TRBD1. Germline V gives CDR1 MDHEN, CDR2 SYDVKM. This CDR3 spans 14 amino acids. With V trimmed by 6 bases and J by 7 bases, 10 bases remained unmatched. As DNA, the CDR3 is TGTGCCAGCAGACCCACGGACAGGGAGGGTGGCTACACCTTC. This encodes CASRPTDREGGYTF.

This clone was detected a few times. The CDR3 DNA reads as TGCGCCAGCAGCCCTTTAAGGGGTTACGAGCAGTACTTC. Its translation is CASSPLRGYEQYF. This chain uses TRBV10-2 with TRBJ2-7; D may be TRBD1 (5 bases). V gave up 6 bases and J gave up 4 bases, with 13 bases separating them. The CDR3 contains 13 residues. The germline V gene has CDR1 WSHSY and CDR2 SAAADI.

This clone came up a few times. The chain recombines TRBV5-6 with TRBJ2-3; TRBD2 might be the D (6 bases). Per the germline V gene, CDR1 is SGHDT and CDR2 is YYEEEE. The V end was cut by 4 bases, the J end by 6 bases, with 12 bases between. This CDR3 comprises 13 residues. CDR3 bases: TGTGCCAGCAGCGAGGGCGGGGTGGATACGCAGTATTTT. Amino acids: CASSEGGVDTQYF.

This clone was found once. V is TRBV14 and J is TRBJ1-1; no clear D. Trimming pared 3 bases from V and 5 bases from J, leaving 16 bases between. The CDR3 loop spans 15 amino acids. Germline V gene sequence: CDR1 SGHDN, CDR2 FVKESK. The CDR3 DNA follows: TGTGCCAGCAGCCAGTCGAACAGCCGCGTGACTGAAGCTTTCTTT. Translated: CASSQSNSRVTEAFF.

The rearrangement links TRBV10-2 to TRBJ2-3; TRBD2 agrees at 8 bases. Germline CDR1 is WSHSY and CDR2 is SAAADI. CDR3 size: 14 residues. V gave up 10 bases and J gave up 0 bases; unmatched junction bases: 6. CDR3 protein: CATGTRKSTDTQYF. CDR3 bases: TGCGCCACCGGGACTAGGAAAAGCACAGATACGCAGTATTTT.

V is TRBV2 and J is TRBJ1-6; TRBD1 aligns across 7 bases. After removal of 9 bases from V and 7 bases from J, the junction contained 9 bases not matched to a gene. Germline loops: CDR1 SNHLY, CDR2 FYNNEI. The CDR3 covers 14 residues. CDR3 loop: CASNRDRGNSPLHF. As DNA, the CDR3 is TGTGCCAGTAACCGGGACAGAGGAAATTCACCCCTCCACTTT.

This clone has more than one count but fewer than ten. The chain links TRBV3-1 (or the pseudogene TRBV3-2) to TRBJ1-2; 8 bases agree with TRBD1. In germline, CDR1 is LGHDT, CDR2 YNNKEL (reference sequence). V shed 1 base, J shed 4 bases, and the junction held 5 bases outside the gene matches. This CDR3 is built from 15 residues. The CDR3 coding sequence is TGTGCCAGCAGCCAAGGCACAGGGGGAATCTATGGCTACACCTTC. Translated, it gives CASSQGTGGIYGYTF.

The chain links TRBV5-6 to TRBJ1-6, with TRBD1 as a possible D gene (5 bases). Trimming left V 1 base short and J 7 bases short, with 12 bases between. CDR1 is SGHDT and CDR2 is YYEEEE in the germline V gene. There are 15 residues in the CDR3. The CDR3 region is CASSLSAGWNSPLHF. CDR3 nucleotide sequence: TGTGCCAGCAGCTTGTCTGCAGGGTGGAATTCACCCCTCCACTTT.

The chain links TRBV18 to TRBJ2-1; D possibly corresponds to TRBD2 (7 bases). Germline lookup yields CDR1 KGHSH and CDR2 LQKENI. V lost 0 bases and J lost 5, with 17 bases in between. The CDR3 is made up of 17 amino acids. Written as DNA, the CDR3 is TGTGCCAGCTCACCACCGATTACGCGGGGGCCCCACAATGAGCAGTTCTTC. Amino acids: CASSPPITRGPHNEQFF.

The chain is built from TRBV29-1 and TRBJ2-1, with 10 bases fitting TRBD1. Germline CDR1 is SQVTM and CDR2 is ANQGSEA. The ends lost 7 bases at V and 9 bases at J; junction bases unmatched: 9. This CDR3 has 13 amino acids. The CDR3 sequence: CSADRGRLREQFF. The CDR3 DNA reads TGCAGCGCCGACAGGGGGCGCTTACGTGAGCAGTTCTTC.

J is TRBJ2-5 and V is TRBV3-1 (or the pseudogene TRBV3-2), with D possibly TRBD1 on 5 matching bases. The germline V gene has CDR1 LGHDT and CDR2 YNNKEL (reference sequence). This CDR3 contains 15 residues. The V end lost 0 bases, the J end lost 5 bases, and 13 bases lay between the germline ends. The CDR3 coding sequence is TGTGCCAGCAGCCAAGATGGGTGGGGCGGTGAGACCCAGTACTTC. Translation gives CASSQDGWGGETQYF.

V is TRBV3-1 (or the pseudogene TRBV3-2) and J is TRBJ2-3; D possibly corresponds to TRBD2 (6 bases). Germline V CDR1 and CDR2: LGHDT, YNNKEL (reference sequence). The CDR3 is 13 residues long. Trimming cost V 0 bases and J 13 bases, with 14 bases left between them. The CDR3 here is CASSQDPSGQEYF. The CDR3 nucleotides read TGTGCCAGCAGCCAAGACCCCAGCGGGCAAGAGTATTTT.

This clone was seen only once. J is TRBJ1-2 and V is TRBV5-6; perhaps TRBD1 as D (6 bases). Trimming removed 4 bases at V and 6 bases at J, with 7 bases between. The germline V gene has CDR1 SGHDT and CDR2 YYEEEE. The CDR3 has 11 amino acids. The CDR3 sequence is CASSPGDGYTF. The CDR3 nucleotides read TGTGCCAGCAGCCCAGGGGATGGCTACACCTTC.

The table lists this clone with a count of one. The rearrangement uses TRBV27 and TRBJ2-3; TRBD2 aligns across 9 bases. The CDR3 loop spans 14 amino acids. J was trimmed by 4 bases and V by 6 bases; bases with no gene match: 5. Germline CDR1 and CDR2: MNHEY and SMNVEV (reference sequence). CDR3 sequence (DNA): TGTGCCAGCAGGATCCTAGCGGGGCCAGATACGCAGTATTTT. It codes for CASRILAGPDTQYF.

The V gene is TRBV29-1, the J gene TRBJ2-5; D gene uncertain. The CDR3 spans 12 residues. CDR1 is SQVTM, CDR2 ANQGSEA, per germline. Trimming took off 4 bases at V and 5 bases at J, with 11 bases between the two ends. In nucleotides, the CDR3 is TGCAGCGTTGGAGGCCTCGGGGAGACCCAGTACTTC. Encoded protein: CSVGGLGETQYF.

This clone occurred once. Other nucleotide sequences in the sample specify the same CDR3. V and J are TRBV5-1 and TRBJ1-1; D unresolved. CDR3 length equals 13 residues. Germline V gene sequence: CDR1 SGHRS, CDR2 YFSETQ. The ends were cut back, 1 base at V and 1 base at J, with 5 bases in the middle. Here the CDR3 reads CASSLRGNTEAFF. The CDR3, as DNA: TGCGCCAGCAGCTTGCGCGGGAACACTGAAGCTTTCTTT.

V is TRBV2 and J is TRBJ1-4; 9 nucleotides agree with TRBD1. V was pared by 6 bases and J by 7 bases, with 6 bases of the junction left unmatched. The CDR3 totals 14 residues. Germline CDR1 SNHLY, CDR2 FYNNEI. CDR3 DNA: TGTGCCAGCAGAGCGGACAGGGGTCTTGAAAAACTGTTTTTT. Protein product: CASRADRGLEKLFF.

The CDR3: CASSLEQAGYGYTF. The CDR3 DNA sequence: TGCGCCAGCAGCTTGGAGCAGGCGGGCTATGGCTACACCTTC. The chain carries TRBV5-1 and TRBJ1-2; D unclear. The CDR3 is made up of 14 amino acids. CDR1 and CDR2 (germline): SGHRS, YFSETQ. With 0 bases removed from V and 4 bases from J, the gap between germline ends came to 10 bases.

The table lists this clone with a count of one. CDR3 in DNA: TGTGCCAGCAGCCCCGACAACTACGAGCAGTACTTC. Translated, it gives CASSPDNYEQYF. This chain uses TRBV7-9 with TRBJ2-7; no firm D call. CDR1 and CDR2 (germline): SEHNR, FQNEAQ (reference sequence). V shed 5 bases and J shed 3 bases, with 8 bases lying between them. CDR3 length equals 12 residues.